The next 9 T cell receptor beta chains were all read from a single sample in a study of beta chain features in type 1 diabetes. Overall study findings and caveats: Type 1 diabetes patients had moderately but significantly shorter TCRB CDR3s in all four CD4+ subsets.

The entirety of the isolated RNA underwent reverse transcription, so expressed TCRB transcripts were sequenced. Generated by immunoSEQ multiplex PCR, the TCRdb table keeps only in-frame clones and is missing some. Among 150,000 to 200,000 clones listed, roughly 60% were seen once. The antigens these receptors bind are not known. Sequencing was done on a sample of naive CD4+ T cells from blood. These receptors were taken from a man aged 25-45 years with type 1 diabetes.

This clone has just a few counts. This chain connects TRBV11-2 to TRBJ2-1, with TRBD1 as a possible D gene (6 bases). V was trimmed by 3 bases and J by 7 bases, leaving 10 bases between them. Per germline, CDR1 SGHAT and CDR2 FQNNGV. The CDR3 contains 13 residues. CDR3 bases: TGTGCCAGCAGCTTGGCAGGGGCAAATGAGCAGTTCTTC. Encoded protein: CASSLAGANEQFF.

The sample holds a few counts of this clone. J is TRBJ1-2 and V is TRBV7-2, with D possibly being TRBD1 (5 bases). Per the germline V gene, CDR1 is SGHTA and CDR2 is FQGNSA. This CDR3 has 13 amino acids. Trimming removed 8 bases at V and 4 bases at J, with 14 bases between. As DNA, the CDR3 is TGTGCCAGCGGCCCAGGGATGGGCTATGGCTACACCTTC. Amino acids: CASGPGMGYGYTF.

The chain joins TRBV2 to TRBJ2-3; TRBD1 aligns across 8 bases. CDR1 is SNHLY and CDR2 is FYNNEI in the germline V gene. The CDR3 extends over 15 amino acids. Losses at the gene ends were 6 bases for V and 2 bases for J; bases not matched to a gene: 7. The CDR3 spells CASRDRGHYTDTQYF. As DNA, the CDR3 is TGTGCCAGCAGAGACAGGGGCCACTACACAGATACGCAGTATTTT. Filled out from reference TRBV2 and TRBJ2-3, the complete variable domain reads EPEVTQTPSHQVTQMGQEVILRCVPISNHLYFYWYRQILGQKVEFLVSFYNNEISEKSEIFDDQFSVERPDGSNFTLKIRSTKLEDSAMYFCASRDRGHYTDTQYFGPGTRLTVL.

About this clone itself: Other DNA sequences within the sample encode an identical CDR3. The rearrangement joins TRBV29-1 to TRBJ1-2, with D unclear. Germline V lookup: CDR1 SQVTM, CDR2 ANQGSEA. The CDR3 sequence is 11 residues long. V lost 2 bases, J lost 6 bases, and 7 bases lay in between. CDR3: CSVETVNGYTF. The DNA of the CDR3 is TGCAGCGTTGAAACGGTTAATGGCTACACCTTC.

J is TRBJ1-3 and V is TRBV30; D gene uncertain. V was shortened by 1 base and J by 2 bases, with 6 bases between the two germline ends. This CDR3 is built from 13 residues. Germline CDR1 and CDR2: GTSNPN and SVGIG (reference sequence). The CDR3 nucleotides are TGTGCCTGGAGTGGAGGAACTGGAAACACCATATATTTT. Translated: CAWSGGTGNTIYF.

The chain combines TRBV29-1 with TRBJ2-3, with no clear D. Trimming removed 2 bases at V and 5 bases at J, with 8 bases between. The CDR3 extends over 12 amino acids. Per the germline V gene, CDR1 is SQVTM and CDR2 is ANQGSEA. CDR3 residues: CSVERVRDTQYF. The CDR3 region has the DNA TGCAGCGTTGAACGCGTGAGAGATACGCAGTATTTT.

This clone appeared a few times. J is TRBJ2-3 and V is TRBV9; no firm D call. CDR1 is SGDLS and CDR2 is YYNGEE in the germline V gene. The CDR3 runs to 17 residues. Trimming removed 0 bases from V and 2 bases from J, with 16 bases in between. In nucleotides, the CDR3 is TGTGCCAGCAGCGTAGCTACGAATGTTGAGGCCACAGATACGCAGTATTTT. It codes for CASSVATNVEATDTQYF. The full variable domain, rest sourced from reference TRBV9 and TRBJ2-3, is DSGVTQTPKHLITATGQRVTLRCSPRSGDLSVYWYQQSLDQGLQFLIQYYNGEERAKGNILERFSAQQFPDLHSELNLSSLELGDSALYFCASSVATNVEATDTQYFGPGTRLTVL.

The CDR3 protein is CASSQAATLRGNYEQYF. CDR3 DNA sequence: TGTGCCAGCAGCCAAGCCGCAACCTTACGAGGGAACTACGAGCAGTACTTC. This sequence joins TRBV4-2 and TRBJ2-7, with TRBD2 as a possible D gene (5 bases). The germline V gene has CDR1 LGHNA and CDR2 YNFKEQ. Trimming removed 1 base from V and 3 bases from J, with 19 bases in between. The CDR3 has 17 residues.

This rearrangement joins TRBV29-1 to TRBJ2-7, with a weak D call TRBD2 (5 bases). Trimming cost V 4 bases and J 5 bases, with 12 bases left between them. Germline lookup yields CDR1 SQVTM and CDR2 ANQGSEA. CDR3 length: 12 amino acids. In DNA, the CDR3 is TGCAGCGTTGGGTTGCCCGGGAACGAGCAGTACTTC. Encoded protein: CSVGLPGNEQYF.